Presented here are 27 T cell receptor beta chains from one specimen sequenced in a study of T cells in Graves' hyperthyroidism and ophthalmopathy. TCR beta CDR3 regions were amplified from RNA. HTBI primers were employed in a first-round RT-PCR of the TCR CDR3. TCRdb reprocessed the multiplex PCR reads via MiXCR and lists one record per CDR3 protein. The sample yields around 700,000 distinct CDR3 sequences, around 19% seen once. Sequencing was done on a sample of blood. Every receptor here comes from a woman aged 50 to 65 with Graves' hyperthyroidism that later progressed to Graves' ophthalmopathy.

This clonotype was detected only a few times. The chain employs TRBV24-1 and TRBJ2-2, with 7 bases matching TRBD1. J was trimmed by 6 bases and V by 4 bases; bases with no gene match: 7. CDR1 and CDR2 (germline): KGHDR, SFDVKD. There are 15 residues in the CDR3. The CDR3 spells CATSETGMGAGELFF. CDR3 in DNA: TGTGCCACCAGTGAGACAGGGATGGGGGCCGGGGAGCTGTTTTTT.

The rearrangement uses TRBV3-1 and TRBJ2-7, with D perhaps being TRBD1 or TRBD2 (5 bases each). The ends were cut back, 1 base at V and 7 bases at J, with 11 bases in the middle. The CDR3 runs to 13 residues. Germline V gene lookup returns CDR1 LGHDT and CDR2 YNNKEL (reference sequence). CDR3 in amino acids: CASSQGGPREQYF. DNA of the CDR3: TGTGCCAGCAGCCAAGGGGGACCGCGGGAGCAGTACTTC.

This clonotype was seen more than once but under ten times. The V and J genes are TRBV5-4 and TRBJ2-5; 8 bases map to TRBD1. The CDR3 length is 16 residues. Germline loops: CDR1 SGHNT, CDR2 YYREEE (reference sequence). V dropped 4 bases and J dropped 0; count of bases not matched to a gene: 8. CDR3 DNA sequence: TGTGCCAGCAGCCCAATTGGACAGGGCTACCAAGAGACCCAGTACTTC. It specifies CASSPIGQGYQETQYF.

This clonotype occurred many times. The chain couples TRBV7-8 to TRBJ1-2, with TRBD1 identical over 7 bases. Trimming took 0 bases from V and 5 from J; bases not matched to a gene: 3. This CDR3 comprises 14 residues. CDR1 and CDR2 (germline): SGHVS, FQNEAQ. CDR3 nucleotides: TGTGCCAGCAGCTTAGCGGCGACAGGGTATGGCTACACCTTC. Translation gives CASSLAATGYGYTF. Combining the CDR3 with reference TRBV7-8 and TRBJ1-2 gives the whole variable domain GAGVSQSPRYKVAKRGQDVALRCDPISGHVSLFWYQQALGQGPEFLTYFQNEAQLDKSGLPSDRFFAERPEGSVSTLKIQRTQQEDSAVYLCASSLAATGYGYTFGSGTRLTVV.

The chain combines TRBV12-3 or TRBV12-4 with TRBJ2-1; 10 bases fit TRBD2. The CDR3 spans 16 residues. The junction had 11 bases not matched to a gene; V was cut back by 6 bases and J by 6 bases. This CDR3 reads CASRNRLAGARNEQFF. In DNA form, the CDR3 reads TGTGCCAGCAGAAATCGCCTAGCGGGGGCGCGCAATGAGCAGTTCTTC.

This clonotype was counted at least ten times. The chain links TRBV7-6 to TRBJ2-7, with 12 bases that match TRBD2. The CDR3 runs to 17 residues. Germline V gene data show CDR1 as SGHVS and CDR2 as FNYEAQ. Trimming cost V 1 base and J 2 bases; bases outside gene matches: 6. CDR3: CASSLEALAGGPYEQYF. DNA for the CDR3: TGTGCCAGCAGCTTAGAGGCACTAGCGGGGGGTCCCTACGAGCAGTACTTC.

This clonotype was seen more than once but under ten times. The chain links TRBV30 to TRBJ1-2; no firm D call. The CDR3 length is 14 residues. Germline CDR1 reads GTSNPN; CDR2 reads SVGIG (reference sequence). V was pared by 0 bases and J by 8 bases, with 16 bases between. The CDR3 DNA sequence: TGTGCCTGGAGTGTACCTCGGACTTCGAAGGGCTACACCTTC. Translation: CAWSVPRTSKGYTF.

The V gene is TRBV20-1, the J gene TRBJ2-2; 8 nucleotides line up with TRBD1. The CDR3 is made up of 17 amino acids. Germline CDR1 DFQATT, CDR2 SNEGSKA (reference sequence). The J segment lost 8 bases and the V segment lost 4 bases, leaving 18 bases of the junction unmatched. In DNA, the CDR3 is TGCAGTGCTACTAAAGCGTGGCAGGGGGCAGCTTGGGGGGAGCTGTTTTTT. Encoded protein: CSATKAWQGAAWGELFF.

A few counts support this clonotype. CDR3 DNA: TGTGCCAGCAGTTCCGGCCACGTCCTCACAGATACGCAGTATTTT. It translates to CASSSGHVLTDTQYF. V is TRBV12-3 or TRBV12-4 and J is TRBJ2-3; unclear D gene. The CDR3 extends over 15 amino acids. Trimming removed 4 bases from V and 2 bases from J, with 13 bases in between.

Only a few counts were recorded for this clonotype. This chain connects TRBV12-3 or TRBV12-4 to TRBJ2-1; TRBD2 agrees at 9 bases. The CDR3 runs 16 residues. V shed 2 bases, J shed 0 bases, and the junction held 2 bases outside the gene matches. The CDR3 DNA reads TGTGCCAGCAGTTTAACGCGGGGGGGCTCCTACAATGAGCAGTTCTTC. This translates into CASSLTRGGSYNEQFF.

This clonotype appeared a few times. This chain joins TRBV7-2 and TRBJ2-1; D unclear. The germline V and J ends were trimmed by 4 bases and 10 bases, with 8 bases remaining between them. The CDR3 totals 11 residues. The V gene's germline CDR1 is SGHTA and CDR2 FQGNSA. The CDR3 nucleotides are TGTGCCAGCAGCTCCCAACAAGAGCAGTTCTTC. Translation: CASSSQQEQFF. Supplemented by reference TRBV7-2 and TRBJ2-1, the full variable domain reads GAGVSQSPSNKVTEKGKDVELRCDPISGHTALYWYRQSLGQGLEFLIYFQGNSAPDKSGLPSDRFSAERTGGSVSTLTIQRTQQEDSAVYLCASSSQQEQFFGPGTRLTVL.

The V and J genes are TRBV10-2 and TRBJ1-2; D perhaps matches TRBD1 (5 bases). Trimming cost V 3 bases and J 4 bases, with 9 bases left between them. From germline, CDR1 is WSHSY and CDR2 SAAADI. This CDR3 is built from 13 residues. The CDR3 DNA sequence: TGCGCCAGCAGTGAAAACAGGCTCTATGGCTACACCTTC. Translating it yields CASSENRLYGYTF.

In regard to this clonotype: This clone may be a read error of a much larger clone one base away. V usage is TRBV7-2 and J usage is TRBJ2-1; D tentatively fits TRBD1 or TRBD2 (6 bases each). V gave up 1 base and J gave up 5 bases, with 12 bases separating them. The germline gives CDR1 SGHTA, CDR2 FQGNSA. This CDR3 has 15 amino acids. The CDR3 region is CASSLVEGVHNEQFF. The CDR3 DNA sequence: TGTGCCAGCAGCTTAGTGGAGGGGGTGCACAATGAGCAGTTCTTC.

The sample holds many counts of this clonotype. The rearrangement joins TRBV6-1 to TRBJ1-2; D call uncertain. The CDR3 contains 11 residues. Germline V lookup: CDR1 MNHNS, CDR2 SASEGT. The V end was cut by 5 bases, the J end by 4 bases, with 5 bases between. CDR3 DNA: TGTGCCAGCAGTTCCGTCTATGGCTACACCTTC. Amino acid sequence: CASSSVYGYTF.

There are many counts of this clonotype. The chain links TRBV20-1 to TRBJ1-5; D gene uncertain. Germline-derived CDR1 and CDR2 are DFQATT and SNEGSKA (reference sequence). The germline V and J ends were trimmed by 6 bases and 6 bases, with 12 bases remaining between them. The CDR3 loop spans 12 amino acids. CDR3 sequence: CSATRGFQPQHF. The CDR3 nucleotides read TGCAGTGCCACACGCGGGTTTCAGCCCCAGCATTTT.

The chain is built from TRBV19 and TRBJ2-7, with a weak D call TRBD2 (6 bases). In germline, CDR1 is LNHDA, CDR2 SQIVND (reference sequence). CDR3 length: 12 residues. The CDR3 sequence is CARGGSSYEQYF. As DNA, the CDR3 is TGTGCGCGGGGTGGCAGTTCCTACGAGCAGTACTTC.

This clonotype showed up many times. This chain links TRBV2 with TRBJ2-5; 8 bases are a match to TRBD2. Germline V gene lookup returns CDR1 SNHLY and CDR2 FYNNEI. J lost 1 base, V lost 8 bases, and 6 bases had no gene match. This CDR3 has 14 residues. CDR3 sequence reads: CASGSGGSQETQYF. The CDR3 DNA reads TGTGCCAGCGGAAGCGGGGGTTCCCAAGAGACCCAGTACTTC.

This clonotype was seen repeatedly, ten times or more. The chain links TRBV6-5 to TRBJ2-7, with a weak D call TRBD2 (7 bases). Germline loops: CDR1 MNHEY, CDR2 SVGAGI. The CDR3 is 15 residues long. V dropped 2 bases and J dropped 3 bases, with 14 bases sitting between them. Here the CDR3 DNA reads TGTGCCAGCAGTTACGGACGGGGGGCACTCTACGAGCAGTACTTC. It yields the protein CASSYGRGALYEQYF.

A note on this clonotype: Mismatch with germline at one junction end may stem from a read error. J is TRBJ1-5 and V is TRBV30; D is undetermined. The CDR3 loop spans 14 amino acids. Germline lookup yields CDR1 GTSNPN and CDR2 SVGIG (reference sequence). The chain's CDR3 is CTWSRGGNNQPQHF. CDR3 in DNA: TGTACCTGGTCCCGCGGAGGTAACAATCAGCCCCAGCATTTT.

This clonotype was recorded many times. The chain joins TRBV11-2 to TRBJ1-1, with D perhaps TRBD1 (6 bases). Trimming took off 0 bases at V and 6 bases at J, with 8 bases between the two ends. CDR3 length: 13 amino acids. The germline V gene encodes CDR1 SGHAT and CDR2 FQNNGV. The CDR3: CASSLERTAEAFF. DNA of the CDR3: TGTGCCAGCAGCTTAGAGAGGACAGCTGAAGCTTTCTTT.

This chain links TRBV7-3 with TRBJ2-5; a weak D match, TRBD2 (7 bases). Trimming stripped 5 bases from V and 0 bases from J, with 22 bases between. Germline-derived CDR1 and CDR2 are SGHTA and FQGTGA. The length of the CDR3 is 18 residues. The CDR3 DNA sequence: TGTGCCAGCAGCCCGTCACCCTCGGGGGGCCTGTACCAAGAGACCCAGTACTTC. This encodes CASSPSPSGGLYQETQYF.

About this clonotype: One base away lies a much larger clone, so this may be a sequencing read error. The rearrangement joins TRBV3-1 to TRBJ1-6; 7 bases align to TRBD1. Germline V gene sequence: CDR1 LGHDT, CDR2 YNNKEL (reference sequence). There are 15 residues in the CDR3. Unmatched junction bases numbered 5, after V lost 2 bases and J lost 7 bases. The CDR3 region is CASSQPAGGNSPLHF. The CDR3 DNA sequence: TGTGCCAGCAGCCAACCGGCAGGGGGAAATTCACCCCTCCACTTT.

The V gene is TRBV20-1, the J gene TRBJ1-6; tentatively, D is TRBD1 (6 bases). In germline, CDR1 is DFQATT, CDR2 SNEGSKA (reference sequence). The CDR3 contains 15 residues. CDR3 coding DNA: TGCAGCGAACAGGACAGTCCAGGCCATAATTCACCCCTCCACTTT. Translated: CSEQDSPGHNSPLHF.

This clonotype appeared a few times. J is TRBJ2-1 and V is TRBV29-1, with D possibly matching TRBD2 (5 bases). This CDR3 has 15 amino acids. Germline CDR1 is SQVTM and CDR2 is ANQGSEA. V dropped 5 bases and J dropped 5 bases, with 19 bases sitting between them. CDR3 loop: CSVKGRGVRNNEQFF. The CDR3, as DNA: TGCAGCGTTAAGGGTCGGGGAGTGAGGAACAATGAGCAGTTCTTC.

The chain uses TRBV6-1 and TRBJ2-2; 10 bases line up with TRBD2. Germline-derived CDR1 and CDR2 are MNHNS and SASEGT. The CDR3 is 16 amino acids. Trimming removed 3 bases from V and 7 bases from J; junction bases left unmatched: 8. This CDR3 is CASSEGLSGGFGELFF. The CDR3 DNA reads as TGTGCCAGCAGTGAGGGCCTTAGCGGGGGGTTCGGGGAGCTGTTTTTT.

This clonotype has just a few counts. V and J are TRBV6-5 and TRBJ1-2; D gene ambiguous. V was trimmed by 2 bases and J by 0 bases, leaving 10 bases between them. CDR1 MNHEY and CDR2 SVGAGI come from the germline V gene. There are 15 residues in the CDR3. DNA for the CDR3: TGTGCCAGCAGTTACGACCCCCAGCCTAACTATGGCTACACCTTC. Translating gives CASSYDPQPNYGYTF.

This rearrangement joins TRBV20-1 to TRBJ2-5; no clear D. The CDR3 consists of 13 residues. V lost 3 bases to trimming and J lost 5 bases, with 13 bases between them. Germline assignment: CDR1 DFQATT and CDR2 SNEGSKA (reference sequence). CDR3 in amino acids: CSARTWAGETQYF. CDR3 bases: TGCAGTGCTAGGACGTGGGCCGGGGAGACCCAGTACTTC.